This TCR beta chain was found in a study of shared clonotypes between healthy human individuals. Overall study: There were three CD4 naive, three CD4 memory, two CD8 naive and one CD8 memory plates per donor.

Notes on the study in general: Generation probability values for non-shared clonotypes were lower than those for clonotypes shared by all four donors.

For every subset, genomic DNA was evenly distributed across several immunoSEQ plates. Each PCR replicate from the sorted subsets contained around 0.2 ug DNA, which is roughly 33,000 T cell genomes. Measured with immunoSEQ multiplex PCR; TCRdb has only the in-frame clones, and not every one. Of around 2.3 million clones listed, 90% to 96% are singletons. This CDR3 spans 14 amino acids. CDR1 is PRHDT, CDR2 FYEKMQ, per germline (reference sequence). V was cut by 4 bases and J by 2 bases, with 10 bases left in between. With respect to this clone: Its antigen is not known.

Sequencing was performed on naive CD4+ T cells sorted from blood. The sample's subset: CD45RA+ positively selected. The receptor's source is a man aged 18 to 30 in good health. The chain joins TRBV13 to TRBJ2-3; perhaps TRBD2 as D (6 bases). The CDR3 coding sequence is TGTGCCAGCAGCTCCACTAGCTTCACAGATACGCAGTATTTT. It translates to CASSSTSFTDTQYF.